Described below is a single T cell receptor beta chain sequence and its context. This specimen belongs to a study of T cells in Graves' hyperthyroidism and ophthalmopathy. Researchers took RNA transcripts and amplified the TCR beta CDR3 regions from them. HTBI primers drove first-round RT-PCR of the TCR CDR3. TCRdb analysed the multiplex PCR reads with MiXCR anew, one entry per CDR3 protein. This sample has about 840,000 distinct CDR3 sequences, with roughly 37% found just once. Germline CDR1 WSHSY, CDR2 SAAADI. There are 14 residues in the CDR3. The V and J ends lost 1 base and 2 bases respectively, with 8 bases between them.

The V call is TRBV10-2, the J call TRBJ2-5; D uncertain. Sequenced input: blood. The sequence derives from a man aged 18 to 30 with Graves' hyperthyroidism. The DNA of the CDR3 is TGCGCCAGCAGTGAGTGGGAACTACAAGAGACCCAGTACTTC. Translated: CASSEWELQETQYF.